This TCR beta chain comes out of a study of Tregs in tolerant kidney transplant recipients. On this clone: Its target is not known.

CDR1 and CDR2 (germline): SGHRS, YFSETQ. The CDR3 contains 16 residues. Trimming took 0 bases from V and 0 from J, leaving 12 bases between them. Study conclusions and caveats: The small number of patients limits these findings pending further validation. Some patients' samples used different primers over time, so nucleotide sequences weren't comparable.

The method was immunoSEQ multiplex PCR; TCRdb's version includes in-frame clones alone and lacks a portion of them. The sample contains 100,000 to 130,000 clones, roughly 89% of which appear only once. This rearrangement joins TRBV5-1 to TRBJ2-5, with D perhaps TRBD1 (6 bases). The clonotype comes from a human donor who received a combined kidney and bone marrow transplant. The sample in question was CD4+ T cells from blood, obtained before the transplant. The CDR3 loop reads CASSLAPGAHQETQYF. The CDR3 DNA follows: TGCGCCAGCAGCTTGGCCCCAGGGGCCCACCAAGAGACCCAGTACTTC.